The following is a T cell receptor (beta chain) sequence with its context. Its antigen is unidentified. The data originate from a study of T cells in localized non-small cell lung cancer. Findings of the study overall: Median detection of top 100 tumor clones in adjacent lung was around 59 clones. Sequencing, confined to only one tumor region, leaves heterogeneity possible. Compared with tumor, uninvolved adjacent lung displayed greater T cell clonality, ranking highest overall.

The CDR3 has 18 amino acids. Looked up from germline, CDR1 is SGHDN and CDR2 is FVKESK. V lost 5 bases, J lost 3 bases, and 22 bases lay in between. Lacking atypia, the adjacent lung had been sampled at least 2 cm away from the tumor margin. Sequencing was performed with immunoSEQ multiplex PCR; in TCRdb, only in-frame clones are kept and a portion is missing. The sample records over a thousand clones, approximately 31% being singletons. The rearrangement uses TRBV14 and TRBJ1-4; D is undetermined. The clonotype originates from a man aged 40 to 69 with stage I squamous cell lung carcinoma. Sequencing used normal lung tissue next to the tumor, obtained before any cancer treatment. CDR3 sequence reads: CASSNLNSASGANEKLFF. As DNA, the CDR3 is TGTGCCAGCAGCAATCTTAACAGCGCCTCGGGAGCTAATGAAAAACTGTTTTTT.